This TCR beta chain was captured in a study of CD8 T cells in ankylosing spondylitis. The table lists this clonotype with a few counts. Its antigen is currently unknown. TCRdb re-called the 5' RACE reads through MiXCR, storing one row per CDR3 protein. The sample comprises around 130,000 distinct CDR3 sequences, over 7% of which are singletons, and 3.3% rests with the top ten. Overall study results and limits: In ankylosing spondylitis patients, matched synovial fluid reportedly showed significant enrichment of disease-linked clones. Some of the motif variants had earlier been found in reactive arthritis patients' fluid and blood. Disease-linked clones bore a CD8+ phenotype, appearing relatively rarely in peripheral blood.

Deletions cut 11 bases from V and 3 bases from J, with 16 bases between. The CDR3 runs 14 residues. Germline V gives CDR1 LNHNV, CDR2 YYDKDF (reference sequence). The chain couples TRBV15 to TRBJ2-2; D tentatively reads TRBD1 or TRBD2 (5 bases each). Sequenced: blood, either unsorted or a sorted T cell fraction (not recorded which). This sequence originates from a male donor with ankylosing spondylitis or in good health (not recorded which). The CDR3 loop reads CAVRKQEDTGELFF. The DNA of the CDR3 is TGTGCCGTGCGGAAACAGGAGGACACCGGGGAGCTGTTTTTT.